The 29 T cell receptor beta chains in this list originate from one sample, sequenced in a study of PD-L1 blockade in urothelial cancer. The time point is: peripheral blood 6 weeks after treatment start. Profiled with immunoSEQ multiplex PCR; TCRdb holds only in-frame clones, not every one. The table includes 45,000 to 60,000 clones, around nine tenths detected once. Sequenced here: PBMCs, sampled around atezolizumab (anti-PD-L1) treatment. These receptors were collected from a man between 60 and 75 years old with urothelial cancer.

The chain carries TRBV25-1 and TRBJ1-2, with 8 bases fitting TRBD1. V lost 6 bases and J lost 7; bases outside the gene matches: 10. Germline CDR1 reads MGHDK; CDR2 reads SYGVNS. The CDR3 totals 14 residues. CDR3 region: CASRKTGDGRGYTF. CDR3 sequence (DNA): TGTGCCAGCAGGAAGACAGGGGACGGTCGTGGCTACACCTTC.

The rearrangement uses TRBV7-2 and TRBJ2-3; D is possibly TRBD1 (6 bases). The CDR3 runs to 13 residues. The germline V gene has CDR1 SGHTA and CDR2 FQGNSA. The V and J ends lost 4 bases and 9 bases respectively, with 14 bases between them. The chain's CDR3 is CASSWNRQETQYF. Here the CDR3 DNA reads TGTGCCAGCAGCTGGAACCGACAGGAAACGCAGTATTTT. Filled out from reference TRBV7-2 and TRBJ2-3, the complete variable domain reads GAGVSQSPSNKVTEKGKDVELRCDPISGHTALYWYRQSLGQGLEFLIYFQGNSAPDKSGLPSDRFSAERTGGSVSTLTIQRTQQEDSAVYLCASSWNRQETQYFGPGTRLTVL.

The V call is TRBV14, the J call TRBJ1-5, with 9 positions matching TRBD1. The CDR3 runs to 19 residues. Germline V gives CDR1 SGHDN, CDR2 FVKESK. Trimming removed 2 bases from V and 1 base from J; junction bases left unmatched: 12. The CDR3 DNA sequence: TGTGCCAGCAGCCAAAGCGGGACAGGGCATACGATAAGCAATCAGCCCCAGCATTTT. Its translation: CASSQSGTGHTISNQPQHF.

V is TRBV29-1 and J is TRBJ1-1, with 9 bases matching TRBD1. The CDR3 is made up of 15 amino acids. J gave up 3 bases and V 7 bases, and 12 bases lay outside the gene matches. Looked up from germline, CDR1 is SQVTM and CDR2 is ANQGSEA. This chain's CDR3 is CSAVQGAAGDTEAFF. The CDR3, as DNA: TGCAGCGCCGTACAGGGGGCGGCAGGGGACACTGAAGCTTTCTTT.

The rearrangement joins TRBV7-9 to TRBJ2-1; 8 bases align to TRBD2. Trimming removed 5 bases from V and 6 bases from J; junction bases left unmatched: 15. The length of the CDR3 is 17 residues. CDR1 and CDR2 from the germline V gene are SEHNR and FQNEAQ (reference sequence). CDR3 region: CASSRAAGVGLFNEQFF. The CDR3, as DNA: TGTGCCAGCAGCCGGGCAGCGGGAGTAGGGTTGTTCAATGAGCAGTTCTTC.

The chain carries TRBV6-5 and TRBJ2-3; 8 bases align to TRBD2. V shed 0 bases, J shed 4 bases, and the junction held 6 bases outside the gene matches. This CDR3 contains 16 residues. Germline assignment: CDR1 MNHEY and CDR2 SVGAGI. This CDR3 reads CASSYSIGSGADTQYF. The CDR3 DNA reads as TGTGCCAGCAGTTACTCGATCGGTAGCGGGGCAGATACGCAGTATTTT.

The chain uses TRBV7-2 and TRBJ2-1; D remains ambiguous. Looked up from germline, CDR1 is SGHTA and CDR2 is FQGNSA. With 1 base removed from V and 2 bases from J, the gap between germline ends came to 15 bases. This CDR3 contains 17 residues. The CDR3 DNA reads as TGTGCCAGCAGCTTAGTCTCGAACCATAGAACCTACAATGAGCAGTTCTTC. Amino acids: CASSLVSNHRTYNEQFF.

The count of this clone is one. This chain links TRBV5-4 with TRBJ1-6; D perhaps matches TRBD1 (5 bases). V lost 3 bases to trimming and J lost 9 bases, with 16 bases between them. Germline CDR1 is SGHNT and CDR2 is YYREEE (reference sequence). CDR3 size: 15 residues. Here the CDR3 DNA reads TGTGCCAGCAGCTCGACAGCCTCCGGTAGTTCACCCCTCCACTTT. Residues: CASSSTASGSSPLHF. Based on the CDR3 plus reference TRBV5-4 and TRBJ1-6, the full variable domain is ETGVTQSPTHLIKTRGQQVTLRCSSQSGHNTVSWYQQALGQGPQFIFQYYREEENGRGNFPPRFSGLQFPNYSSELNVNALELDDSALYLCASSSTASGSSPLHFGNGTRLTVT.

The V and J genes are TRBV9 and TRBJ2-3; 7 positions match TRBD2. The V gene's germline CDR1 is SGDLS and CDR2 YYNGEE. The junction had 9 bases not matched to a gene; V was cut back by 3 bases and J by 8 bases. The CDR3 consists of 14 residues. The DNA for the CDR3 is TGTGCCAGCAGCGGTGGGGGGGGGAACCCTACGCAGTATTTT. It specifies CASSGGGGNPTQYF. The full variable domain, with the rest looked up from reference TRBV9 and TRBJ2-3, is DSGVTQTPKHLITATGQRVTLRCSPRSGDLSVYWYQQSLDQGLQFLIQYYNGEERAKGNILERFSAQQFPDLHSELNLSSLELGDSALYFCASSGGGGNPTQYFGPGTRLTVL.

The chain joins TRBV9 to TRBJ1-2, with D perhaps TRBD1 (5 bases). Between the trimmed V and J ends, which lost 0 bases and 0 bases, there was a span of 9 bases. Germline loops: CDR1 SGDLS, CDR2 YYNGEE. The CDR3 consists of 15 residues. CDR3 protein: CASSVATDSNYGYTF. CDR3 bases: TGTGCCAGCAGCGTAGCGACAGACTCTAACTATGGCTACACCTTC.

The rearrangement links TRBV9 to TRBJ2-3; the match to TRBD1 covers 7 bases. V trimming: 2 bases; J trimming: 5 bases; junction bases outside the gene matches: 2. CDR1 is SGDLS, CDR2 YYNGEE, per germline. This CDR3 region has 13 residues. DNA for the CDR3: TGTGCCAGCAGCGTCGACAGGGAAGATACGCAGTATTTT. Translating it yields CASSVDREDTQYF.

The chain uses TRBV27 and TRBJ1-1, with TRBD1 matching 7 bases. V shed 2 bases and J 4 bases; nucleotides not matched to a gene: 4. Germline CDR1 and CDR2: MNHEY and SMNVEV (reference sequence). The CDR3 length is 14 residues. CDR3 sequence (DNA): TGTGCCAGCAGTTTACGGGGACAGTCCACTGAAGCTTTCTTT. Its protein is CASSLRGQSTEAFF.

The chain combines TRBV18 with TRBJ2-1; the match to TRBD2 covers 14 bases. V lost 3 bases to trimming and J lost 9 bases; unmatched junction nucleotides: 4. This CDR3 is built from 15 residues. Germline CDR1 reads KGHSH; CDR2 reads LQKENI. The CDR3 DNA follows: TGTGCCAGCTCACCGGGACTAGCGGGAGTGGGTGAGCAGTTCTTC. It is translated as CASSPGLAGVGEQFF.

V and J are TRBV7-2 and TRBJ2-7, with D possibly matching TRBD1 (5 bases). The germline gives CDR1 SGHTA, CDR2 FQGNSA. Trimming left V 8 bases short and J 3 bases short, with 17 bases between. The CDR3 length is 14 residues. CDR3 sequence reads: CASGAVGMVYEQYF. CDR3 bases: TGTGCCAGCGGGGCGGTGGGAATGGTCTACGAGCAGTACTTC.

This clone was picked up a small number of times. The J gene is TRBJ1-1, the V gene TRBV11-2; D call uncertain. Germline CDR1 reads SGHAT; CDR2 reads FQNNGV. The CDR3 runs 13 residues. V shed 8 bases and J shed 5 bases, with 15 bases lying between them. This CDR3 reads CASGLTLRTEAFF. In DNA, the CDR3 is TGTGCCAGCGGCCTCACTCTGAGGACTGAAGCTTTCTTT.

The gene calls are TRBV5-8 and TRBJ1-5; 7 bases match TRBD1. CDR1 is SGHTS, CDR2 YDEGEE, per germline. The CDR3 has 14 amino acids. With 4 bases clipped from V and 7 bases from J, the junction kept 8 bases outside the gene matches. CDR3 loop: CASSDTGAGQPQHF. For the CDR3, the DNA is TGTGCCAGCAGCGATACAGGGGCAGGGCAGCCCCAGCATTTT.

This chain uses TRBV28 with TRBJ2-7, with 9 bases lining up with TRBD2. V lost 7 bases and J lost 5; bases outside the gene matches: 9. The CDR3 sequence is 14 residues long. The germline V gene has CDR1 MDHEN and CDR2 SYDVKM. In DNA, the CDR3 is TGTGCCAGCACCGGCGGGGGGGTGGAGGACGAGCAGTACTTC. It is translated as CASTGGGVEDEQYF.

J is TRBJ2-1 and V is TRBV30; the D gene is possibly TRBD1 (6 bases). V was clipped by 0 bases and J by 4 bases, with 13 bases between them. Germline CDR1 and CDR2: GTSNPN and SVGIG (reference sequence). CDR3 length equals 15 residues. The CDR3 DNA follows: TGTGCCTGGAGTGTACGGGCAGGGGTTTACAATGAGCAGTTCTTC. This translates into CAWSVRAGVYNEQFF.

The chain employs TRBV6-6 and TRBJ1-1, with D possibly TRBD1 on 6 matching bases. Trimming removed 2 bases at V and 3 bases at J, with 16 bases between. Germline V lookup: CDR1 MNHNY, CDR2 SVGAGI (reference sequence). CDR3 length: 16 residues. The CDR3 DNA is TGTGCCAGCAGTTACCCGCCGGGGGGGGCCTACACTGAAGCTTTCTTT. It codes for CASSYPPGGAYTEAFF.

This clone was counted a single time. This chain uses TRBV27 with TRBJ2-1; a weak D match, TRBD2 (6 bases). Per germline, CDR1 MNHEY and CDR2 SMNVEV (reference sequence). The CDR3 contains 13 residues. V was clipped by 8 bases and J by 9 bases, with 17 bases between them. CDR3 amino acids: CASWDWNGGEQFF. The CDR3 region has the DNA TGTGCCAGCTGGGACTGGAACGGGGGTGAGCAGTTCTTC.

This clone was counted only a few times. J is TRBJ1-2 and V is TRBV5-4; the D is unclear. The V end was cut by 1 base, the J end by 4 bases, with 5 bases between. Germline CDR1 and CDR2: SGHNT and YYREEE (reference sequence). The length of the CDR3 is 12 residues. The CDR3 reads CASSLFSYGYTF. CDR3 nucleotide sequence: TGTGCCAGCAGCTTGTTCAGCTATGGCTACACCTTC.

This rearrangement joins TRBV6-6 to TRBJ1-3; perhaps TRBD1 as D (6 bases). The CDR3 runs to 16 residues. Germline V gives CDR1 MNHNY, CDR2 SVGAGI (reference sequence). V lost 6 bases and J lost 8, with 23 bases in between. As DNA, the CDR3 is TGTGCCAGCAGACCTATCTCGGGGGGCCCGGGGGACACCATATATTTT. Residues: CASRPISGGPGDTIYF.

The V call is TRBV5-5, the J call TRBJ2-6; 9 nucleotides agree with TRBD1. J lost 5 bases, V lost 0 bases, and 12 bases had no gene match. Per the germline V gene, CDR1 is SGHKS and CDR2 is YYEKEE (reference sequence). The CDR3 spans 19 residues. CDR3 nucleotide sequence: TGTGCCAGCAGCTTGGGGAATACAGGGGGCACGAGTAGGGCCAACGTCCTGACTTTC. It yields the protein CASSLGNTGGTSRANVLTF.

V gene TRBV5-1 combines with J gene TRBJ1-4, with TRBD1 as a possible D gene (5 bases). The V gene's germline CDR1 is SGHRS and CDR2 YFSETQ. V was clipped by 0 bases and J by 5 bases, with 20 bases between them. This CDR3 region has 18 residues. For the CDR3, the DNA is TGCGCCAGCAGCTTGGGACAGTTCGCCCGAGAGGCCAATGAAAAACTGTTTTTT. It specifies CASSLGQFAREANEKLFF.

The chain combines TRBV28 with TRBJ1-5; 11 bases agree with TRBD1. The V segment lost 7 bases and the J segment 7 bases; nucleotides outside the gene matches: 9. Germline CDR1 is MDHEN and CDR2 is SYDVKM. The CDR3 consists of 15 residues. Written as DNA, the CDR3 is TGTGCCAGCAACCAGGGGACAGGGGGACGGCAGCCCCAGCATTTT. Encoded protein: CASNQGTGGRQPQHF.

The chain joins TRBV5-4 to TRBJ2-7, with D unclear. Germline lookup yields CDR1 SGHNT and CDR2 YYREEE (reference sequence). V lost 0 bases and J 1 base, leaving 5 bases between the germline ends. The CDR3 contains 13 residues. The CDR3 region has the DNA TGTGCCAGCAGCTTGGGGCAGTCCTACGAGCAGTACTTC. Translation: CASSLGQSYEQYF. Combining the CDR3 with reference TRBV5-4 and TRBJ2-7 gives the whole variable domain ETGVTQSPTHLIKTRGQQVTLRCSSQSGHNTVSWYQQALGQGPQFIFQYYREEENGRGNFPPRFSGLQFPNYSSELNVNALELDDSALYLCASSLGQSYEQYFGPGTRLTVT.

The chain joins TRBV19 to TRBJ2-1; tentative D call: TRBD2 (6 bases). The CDR3 totals 15 residues. Germline values: CDR1 LNHDA, CDR2 SQIVND (reference sequence). Trimming cost V 7 bases and J 6 bases, with 19 bases left between them. The CDR3 loop is CASMKRAPLLNEQFF. The CDR3, as DNA: TGTGCCAGTATGAAGCGGGCCCCCCTCCTCAATGAGCAGTTCTTC.

The CDR3, as DNA: TGCAGCGTTGAAGAAGGAGACAGGCCTAACACCGGGGAGCTGTTTTTT. It encodes CSVEEGDRPNTGELFF. The rearrangement uses TRBV29-1 and TRBJ2-2; D possibly corresponds to TRBD1 (6 bases). V lost 0 bases to trimming and J lost 2 bases, with 13 bases between them. This CDR3 contains 16 residues. Per the germline V gene, CDR1 is SQVTM and CDR2 is ANQGSEA.

The chain uses TRBV18 and TRBJ2-5; 11 bases match TRBD2. The assigned J gene may be wrong: the sequence end matches TRBJ2-7 better. In germline, CDR1 is KGHSH, CDR2 LQKENI. CDR3 length equals 16 residues. Written as DNA, the CDR3 is TGTGCCAGCTCACTTGGCGGGACTAGCGGCACCTACGAGCAGTACTTC. Translating gives CASSLGGTSGTYEQYF.